The 16 T cell receptor beta chains in this list originate from one sample, sequenced in a study of cytomegalovirus exposure and HLA in healthy donors. PCR was performed using 60 Vbeta and 13 Jbeta primers. Produced via immunoSEQ multiplex PCR; TCRdb's table is partial and in-frame only. The sample holds about 200,000 clones, approximately 79% seen once. Sequencing was carried out using PBMCs. The receptor source for this set is a middle-aged man in good health and CMV-seronegative.

The gene calls are TRBV7-9 and TRBJ1-1; no clear D. The CDR3 is 13 amino acids. The V gene's germline CDR1 is SEHNR and CDR2 FQNEAQ (reference sequence). The germline V and J ends were trimmed by 5 bases and 3 bases, with 10 bases remaining between them. CDR3 nucleotides: TGTGCCAGCAGCAACCGGGGATACACTGAAGCTTTCTTT. Its protein is CASSNRGYTEAFF.

The CDR3 DNA is TGTGCCAGCGCGGGGGGTTCAAGGGAGACCCAGTACTTC. It encodes CASAGGSRETQYF. V gene TRBV14 combines with J gene TRBJ2-5; 8 positions agree with TRBD2. The CDR3 consists of 13 residues. The germline CDR1 and CDR2 sequences are SGHDN and FVKESK. The V gene end was trimmed by 8 bases and the J gene end by 5 bases; junction bases not matched to a gene: 7.

The chain recombines TRBV19 with TRBJ2-1; D not certain. Germline loops: CDR1 LNHDA, CDR2 SQIVND (reference sequence). The CDR3 sequence is 14 residues long. Trimming cost V 3 bases and J 7 bases, with 13 bases left between them. CDR3 DNA: TGTGCCAGTAGTATTATGACTCCCCAGAATGAGCAGTTCTTC. The encoded protein is CASSIMTPQNEQFF.

This rearrangement joins TRBV18 to TRBJ2-7, with a tentative D call TRBD1 (5 bases). Deletions cut 2 bases from V and 1 base from J, with 18 bases between. This CDR3 has 17 amino acids. Germline lookup yields CDR1 KGHSH and CDR2 LQKENI. In nucleotides, the CDR3 is TGTGCCAGCTCACCAGACTCGTTCGGGCAGGGATCCTACGAGCAGTACTTC. It translates to CASSPDSFGQGSYEQYF.

This rearrangement joins TRBV10-3 to TRBJ2-2, with TRBD2 identical over 12 bases. V lost 4 bases to trimming and J lost 3 bases; unmatched junction nucleotides: 3. This CDR3 contains 16 residues. Germline values: CDR1 ENHRY, CDR2 SYGVKD. CDR3 DNA sequence: TGTGCCATCAGTGTTCGACTAGCGGGAGACACCGGGGAGCTGTTTTTT. This translates into CAISVRLAGDTGELFF.

In DNA, the CDR3 is TGCGCCAGCAGCGGGGAGTGGACAGCCAAAGCAACTAATGAAAAACTGTTTTTT. Its protein is CASSGEWTAKATNEKLFF. The rearrangement links TRBV5-1 to TRBJ1-4, with D possibly matching TRBD1 (6 bases). The ends were cut back, 4 bases at V and 0 bases at J, with 19 bases in the middle. Germline lookup yields CDR1 SGHRS and CDR2 YFSETQ. The CDR3 consists of 18 residues.

The rearrangement uses TRBV6-4 and TRBJ2-3; 10 positions agree with TRBD2. With V trimmed by 4 bases and J by 1 base, 14 bases remained unmatched. CDR3 length equals 19 residues. The germline V gene encodes CDR1 MRHNA and CDR2 SNTAGT. The chain's CDR3 is CASSAVFGTSAIRTDTQYF. CDR3 DNA: TGTGCCAGCAGTGCCGTCTTCGGGACTAGCGCTATCCGCACAGATACGCAGTATTTT.

The V gene is TRBV25-1, the J gene TRBJ2-3; D is possibly TRBD1 (5 bases). The germline gives CDR1 MGHDK, CDR2 SYGVNS. Between the trimmed V and J ends, which lost 4 bases and 4 bases, there was a span of 12 bases. The CDR3 consists of 14 residues. The CDR3 here is CASSASRGADTQYF. CDR3 in DNA: TGTGCCAGCAGTGCGTCTAGGGGCGCAGATACGCAGTATTTT.

Only a few counts were recorded for this clone. In the same sample, other DNA sequences code for this CDR3. V usage is TRBV5-4 and J usage is TRBJ2-1; 9 bases fit TRBD2. The CDR3 consists of 18 residues. CDR1 and CDR2 from the germline V gene are SGHNT and YYREEE (reference sequence). V was pared by 0 bases and J by 9 bases, with 16 bases of the junction left unmatched. In DNA form, the CDR3 reads TGTGCCAGCAGCTTGGGAGGGGGTGGGGGCGGGAGGGGAGGTGAGCAGTTCTTC. As protein: CASSLGGGGGGRGGEQFF.

The chain recombines TRBV9 with TRBJ2-2; D might be TRBD1 (9 bases). This CDR3 spans 21 amino acids. Trimming took off 3 bases at V and 4 bases at J, with 31 bases between the two ends. Germline V gives CDR1 SGDLS, CDR2 YYNGEE. The CDR3 is CASSAVTGGFVGRGITGELFF. The CDR3 DNA reads as TGTGCCAGCAGCGCTGTTACAGGGGGCTTTGTCGGGAGGGGAATCACCGGGGAGCTGTTTTTT.

The chain recombines TRBV2 with TRBJ1-5; D is possibly TRBD1 (6 bases). Looked up from germline, CDR1 is SNHLY and CDR2 is FYNNEI. This CDR3 contains 15 residues. V was cut by 8 bases and J by 0 bases, with 14 bases left in between. The CDR3 bases are TGTGCCAGCCGGGAGGACAGTTATAGCAATCAGCCCCAGCATTTT. This gives the protein CASREDSYSNQPQHF.

The gene calls are TRBV27 and TRBJ2-7, with TRBD1 matching over 7 bases. There are 14 residues in the CDR3. Germline V gene lookup returns CDR1 MNHEY and CDR2 SMNVEV (reference sequence). Trimming cost V 4 bases and J 5 bases; bases outside gene matches: 8. In DNA form, the CDR3 reads TGTGCCAGCAGTTCAGAACAGGGGTGGAACGAGCAGTACTTC. The encoded protein is CASSSEQGWNEQYF.

The chain joins TRBV10-3 to TRBJ1-4; D is perhaps TRBD1 (5 bases). V was shortened by 2 bases and J by 6 bases, with 7 bases between the two germline ends. Germline V gene sequence: CDR1 ENHRY, CDR2 SYGVKD. There are 13 residues in the CDR3. The CDR3, as DNA: TGTGCCATCAGTGAGCCAGGGTATGAAAAACTGTTTTTT. Translation: CAISEPGYEKLFF.

The chain combines TRBV29-1 with TRBJ1-3; D unclear. The germline V and J ends were trimmed by 1 base and 0 bases, with 4 bases remaining between them. This CDR3 has 13 amino acids. Germline assignment: CDR1 SQVTM and CDR2 ANQGSEA. CDR3: CSVEANSGNTIYF. The CDR3 region has the DNA TGCAGCGTTGAAGCCAACTCTGGAAACACCATATATTTT.

The J gene is TRBJ2-2, the V gene TRBV10-3; possibly TRBD2 for D (6 bases). From germline, CDR1 is ENHRY and CDR2 SYGVKD. V lost 0 bases, J lost 5 bases, and 13 bases lay in between. This CDR3 has 16 residues. The CDR3 loop reads CAISESVVGRTGELFF. CDR3 nucleotides: TGTGCCATCAGTGAGTCGGTGGTGGGGAGGACCGGGGAGCTGTTTTTT.

The chain combines TRBV4-1 with TRBJ2-7, with D unclear. Germline V lookup: CDR1 MGHRA, CDR2 YSYEKL. V was pared by 1 base and J by 2 bases, with 15 bases between. This CDR3 has 16 residues. The CDR3 sequence: CASSQGAVAFTYEQYF. CDR3 DNA sequence: TGCGCCAGCAGCCAAGGGGCAGTCGCTTTTACCTACGAGCAGTACTTC.